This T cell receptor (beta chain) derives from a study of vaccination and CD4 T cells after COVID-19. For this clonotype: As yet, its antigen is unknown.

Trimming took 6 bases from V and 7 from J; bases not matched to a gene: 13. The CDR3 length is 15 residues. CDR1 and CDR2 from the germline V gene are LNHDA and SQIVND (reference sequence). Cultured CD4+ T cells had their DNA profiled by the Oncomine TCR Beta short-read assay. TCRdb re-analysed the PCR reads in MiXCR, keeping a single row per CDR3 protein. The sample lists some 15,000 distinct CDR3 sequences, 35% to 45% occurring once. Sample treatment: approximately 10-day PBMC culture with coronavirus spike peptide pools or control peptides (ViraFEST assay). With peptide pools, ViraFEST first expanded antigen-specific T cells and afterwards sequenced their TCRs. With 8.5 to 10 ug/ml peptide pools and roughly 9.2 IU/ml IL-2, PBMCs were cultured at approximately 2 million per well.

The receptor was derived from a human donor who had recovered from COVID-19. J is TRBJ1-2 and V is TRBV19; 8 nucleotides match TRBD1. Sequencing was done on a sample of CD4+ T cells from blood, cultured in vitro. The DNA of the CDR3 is TGTGCCAGTAGCAGGGGGCGCCTCGGGGTTACTGGCTACACCTTC. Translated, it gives CASSRGRLGVTGYTF.